This T cell receptor beta chain appears in the sequencing data of a study of T cells expressing NK-cell markers. Overall study context: Sequencing of TCR beta repertoires drew on sorted CD3+CD56+NKG2C+, CD3+CD56+NKG2C- and CD3+CD56-NKG2C+ T cells. The authors sequenced eight donors, of whom seven were HCMV-seropositive and one was seronegative.

UMIs accompanied the 5'RACE template switching by which TCR beta cDNA was made. From its re-call of the 5' RACE reads, TCRdb lists each CDR3 protein once, without DNA. The specimen's table records some 440,000 distinct CDR3 sequences. The study's findings and limits: Several of the donors carried dominant NKG2C+ clonotypes that took up roughly 1.0-8% of their CD8+ T cells.

The CDR3 is 16 residues long. The germline V gene encodes CDR1 SGHNT and CDR2 YENEEA. Concerning this clonotype: Its matching antigen is unknown.

The sequence came from a woman in her forties or fifties in good health. This chain links TRBV11-3 with TRBJ1-2; the TCRdb D gene call, TRBD1, has no DNA to confirm it. The sequenced material came from blood T cells: a sorted CD56 or NKG2C T cell subset, CD4+ or CD8+ T cells, or bulk PBMC T cells (not recorded which). The CDR3 sequence is CASSHRGTRPIYGYTF. Drawing the rest from reference TRBV11-3 and TRBJ1-2, the complete variable domain is EAGVVQSPRYKIIEKKQPVAFWCNPISGHNTLYWYLQNLGQGPELLIRYENEEAVDDSQLPKDRFSAERLKGVDSTLKIQPAELGDSAVYLCASSHRGTRPIYGYTFGSGTRLTVV.